The rows below give T cell receptor beta chains drawn from one sample of a study of spatial heterogeneity in lung cancer. TCRdb re-derived calls from the 5' RACE reads in MiXCR, one entry per CDR3 protein. Among 100,000 to 120,000 distinct CDR3 sequences listed, less than 14% were seen once. The input for sequencing was PBMCs, taken at follow-up. These receptor sequences come from a female donor with early-stage non-small cell lung cancer. CDR3s leave out the opening cysteine and the closing phenylalanine or tryptophan.

v_gene	j_gene	CDR3aa
TRBV7-3	TRBJ2-2	ASSPSTGELF
TRBV11-2	TRBJ2-4	ASSLARGKNIQY
TRBV7-9	TRBJ2-1	ASSLGSGRENEQF
TRBV4-3	TRBJ1-5	ASSQTLGGAQPQH
TRBV10-2	TRBJ2-5	ASSESGLAGEETQY
TRBV24-1	TRBJ1-1	ATRDTMNTEAF
TRBV28	TRBJ2-1	ASSLAPYNEQF
TRBV3-1	TRBJ2-2	ASSYDRSNTGELF
TRBV12-3/TRBV12-4	TRBJ1-1	ASSTRQQVTQAF
TRBV29-1	TRBJ1-1	SAILQFGNTEAF
TRBV5-1	TRBJ2-7	ASSRGTGETEQY
TRBV19	TRBJ2-2	AARAAGLTGELF
TRBV28	TRBJ2-5	ASSPKLAEHKETQY
TRBV20-1	TRBJ1-1	SARSLNRRMSEAF
TRBV11-1	TRBJ2-2	ASRSESSTGELF
TRBV29-1	TRBJ1-1	SVVQSNTEAF
TRBV15	TRBJ1-5	ATSILQGFGSNQPQH
TRBV10-2	TRBJ2-2	ASAGGSGNTGELF